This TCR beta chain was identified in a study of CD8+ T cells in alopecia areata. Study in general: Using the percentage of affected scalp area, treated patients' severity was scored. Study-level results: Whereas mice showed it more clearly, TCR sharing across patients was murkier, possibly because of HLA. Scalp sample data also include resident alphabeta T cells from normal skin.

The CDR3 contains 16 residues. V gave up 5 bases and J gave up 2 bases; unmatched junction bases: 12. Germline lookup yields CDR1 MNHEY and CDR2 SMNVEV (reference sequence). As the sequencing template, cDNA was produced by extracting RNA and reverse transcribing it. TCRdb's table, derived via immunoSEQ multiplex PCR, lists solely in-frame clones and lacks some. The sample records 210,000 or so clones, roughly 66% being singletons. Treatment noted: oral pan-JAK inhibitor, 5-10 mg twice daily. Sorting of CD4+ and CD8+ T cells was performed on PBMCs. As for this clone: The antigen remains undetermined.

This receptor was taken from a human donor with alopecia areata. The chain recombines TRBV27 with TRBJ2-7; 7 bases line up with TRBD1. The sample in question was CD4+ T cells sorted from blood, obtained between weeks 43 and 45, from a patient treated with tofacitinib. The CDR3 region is CASSLLAGTVPYEQYF. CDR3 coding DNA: TGTGCCAGCAGTCTACTTGCCGGGACAGTTCCCTACGAGCAGTACTTC.